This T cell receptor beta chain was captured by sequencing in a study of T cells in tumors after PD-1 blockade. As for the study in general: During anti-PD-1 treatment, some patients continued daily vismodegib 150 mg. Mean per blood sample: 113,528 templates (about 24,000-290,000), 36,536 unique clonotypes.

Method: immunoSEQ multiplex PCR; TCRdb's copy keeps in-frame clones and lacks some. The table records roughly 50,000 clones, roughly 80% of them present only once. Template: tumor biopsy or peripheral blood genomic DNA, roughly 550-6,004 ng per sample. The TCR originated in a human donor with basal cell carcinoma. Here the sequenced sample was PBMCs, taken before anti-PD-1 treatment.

The CDR3 here is CASSLEGRGEQFF. The DNA for the CDR3 is TGCGCCAGCAGCTTGGAAGGGAGAGGGGAGCAGTTCTTC. The chain employs TRBV5-1 and TRBJ2-1; D might be TRBD2 (5 bases). V lost 0 bases and J 10 bases, leaving 11 bases between the germline ends. CDR3 length: 13 amino acids. The germline CDR1 and CDR2 sequences are SGHRS and YFSETQ.